A selection of T cell receptor beta chains follows, all from one sample in a study of T cell repertoires in aging, cancer and after chemotherapy. TCRdb analysed the multiplex PCR reads with MiXCR anew, one entry per CDR3 protein. The table includes more than 10,000 distinct CDR3 sequences, about 20% detected once. The sequenced sample was blood. The source of these receptors is a human donor in good health. The CDR3 runs from the conserved cysteine through the conserved F or W. A D gene is named only where the DNA matches it firmly. Clone size appears in some rows only: once, few, many, or a class for an expanded clone.

abundance,j_gene,d_gene,v_gene,CDR3nt,CDR3aa
medium-sized,TRBJ2-7,NA,TRBV6-5,TGTGCCAGCAGCAGGGACACGGCAGCCGAGCAGTACTTC,CASSRDTAAEQYF
medium-sized,TRBJ2-2,NA,TRBV30,TGTGCCTGGAGTCCCGGGACAACGAACACCGGGGAGCTGTTTTTT,CAWSPGTTNTGELFF
NA,TRBJ1-2,TRBD1,TRBV5-3,TGTGCCAGCAGCCCCCCAGGGGGATTCGGCTACACCTTC,CASSPPGGFGYTF
NA,TRBJ2-1,TRBD1,TRBV5-5,TGTGCCAGCAGCTTGCAGGGGGCGGCCTACAATGAGCAGTTCTTC,CASSLQGAAYNEQFF
few,TRBJ2-3,TRBD2,TRBV7-9,TGTGCCAGCAGCTTAAATTCCGGCGGGGGAGATACGCAGTATTTT,CASSLNSGGGDTQYF
NA,TRBJ2-1,TRBD1,TRBV12-3/TRBV12-4,TGTGCCAGCAGTTTCGACAGGGGGAGCTCCTACAATGAGCAGTTCTTC,CASSFDRGSSYNEQFF
NA,TRBJ2-7,NA,TRBV12-5,TGTGCTAGTGGTTTGGTAACGAGGGGGAGAGAATTATACGAGCAGTACTTC,CASGLVTRGRELYEQYF
NA,TRBJ2-2,TRBD1,TRBV2,TGTGCCAGCACCCAAAAGCCACAGGGGGCTGCCGGGGAGCTGTTTTTT,CASTQKPQGAAGELFF
NA,TRBJ1-2,TRBD1,TRBV20-1,TGCAGTGCTAGAGATGGGAGGGGGCTAGACTATGGCTACACCTTC,CSARDGRGLDYGYTF
medium-sized,TRBJ1-2,TRBD1,TRBV5-4,TGTGCCAGCAGCAGAGCGGTACAGGGGAACTATGGCTACACCTTC,CASSRAVQGNYGYTF
few,TRBJ1-2,NA,TRBV4-2,TGTGCCAGCAGCCAAGATAACCGGGGACCGGAGAGAGGCTACACCTTC,CASSQDNRGPERGYTF
once,TRBJ1-5,NA,TRBV12-3/TRBV12-4,TGTGCCAGCAGTGTGGGGAAGACAGGTTCCCCCCAGCATTTT,CASSVGKTGSPQHF
NA,TRBJ1-1,NA,TRBV2,TGTGCCAGCAGCCCCCTACAGGCCAACACTGAAGCTTTCTTT,CASSPLQANTEAFF
NA,TRBJ2-3,NA,TRBV5-1,TGCGCCAGCAAAGTCAGGGGCACAGATACGCAGTATTTT,CASKVRGTDTQYF
NA,TRBJ1-2,NA,TRBV7-9,TGTGCCAGCTTCCACGAGGGGAGCTATGGCTACACCTTC,CASFHEGSYGYTF
medium-sized,TRBJ1-2,TRBD1,TRBV6-5,TGTGCCAGCAGTTACATTCAGGGGGCGCATGGCTACACCTTC,CASSYIQGAHGYTF
NA,TRBJ1-1,TRBD1,TRBV5-1,TGCGCCAGCAGCCTTTTGACAGGGAGAACTGAAGCTTTCTTT,CASSLLTGRTEAFF
NA,TRBJ2-2,TRBD2,TRBV5-1,TGCGCCAGCAGCCCCCCGGGACTAGCGACCGGGGAGCTGTTTTTT,CASSPPGLATGELFF
many,TRBJ2-1,NA,TRBV27,TGTGCCAGCAACCGGGGTGGCTCCTACAATGAGCAGTTCTTC,CASNRGGSYNEQFF
NA,TRBJ2-5,TRBD2,TRBV12-3/TRBV12-4,TGTGCCAGCATCAGGACTAGCGGGGGGCCGGGGGAGACCCAGTACTTC,CASIRTSGGPGETQYF
NA,TRBJ1-1,TRBD1,TRBV12-3/TRBV12-4,TGTGCCAGCGGACAGGGGTGGAACACTGAAGCTTTCTTT,CASGQGWNTEAFF
few,TRBJ2-5,NA,TRBV18,TGTGCCAGCCGGACTGGACAAGAGACCCAGTACTTC,CASRTGQETQYF
medium-sized,TRBJ1-6,TRBD1,TRBV6-5,TGTGCCAGCAGACGCAAACAGGGACAGGGGGTCTCTTCACCCCTCCACTTT,CASRRKQGQGVSSPLHF
medium-sized,TRBJ2-7,NA,TRBV15,TGTGCCACCAGCAGAGATTATAGCTACGAGCAGTACTTC,CATSRDYSYEQYF
once,TRBJ1-1,NA,TRBV7-6,TGTGCCAGCAGCTTCAAGGGGCAAAGCACTGAAGCTTTCTTT,CASSFKGQSTEAFF
few,TRBJ1-2,NA,TRBV4-3,TGCGCCAGCAGCCAAGATAGGGCGTGGGGGGACTACCCCTATGGCTACACCTTC,CASSQDRAWGDYPYGYTF
medium-sized,TRBJ1-2,TRBD1,TRBV19,TGTGCCAGTAGTATATTCTTGTGGGGGACAGATGAAGGCTACACCTTC,CASSIFLWGTDEGYTF
NA,TRBJ1-1,NA,TRBV12-3/TRBV12-4,TGTGCCAGCAGTTTAGGAGGTCCCCGCCAAAGGGCGGGCACTGAAGCTTTCTTT,CASSLGGPRQRAGTEAFF
few,TRBJ1-2,TRBD1,TRBV12-5,TGTGCTAGTCAATGGGACAGGAGGTATGGCTACACCTTC,CASQWDRRYGYTF
medium-sized,TRBJ1-6,NA,TRBV19,TGTGCCAGTAAACGGCAGGAGGCGGGCAATTCACCCCTCCACTTT,CASKRQEAGNSPLHF
NA,TRBJ2-1,NA,TRBV9,TGTGCCAGCAGCGTAGTTGCGGCGACGTACAATGAGCAGTTCTTC,CASSVVAATYNEQFF
NA,TRBJ2-6,NA,TRBV10-3,TGTGCCATCAGTGAGGGCCGTGACTCTGGGGCCAACGTCCTGACTTTC,CAISEGRDSGANVLTF
few,TRBJ2-7,NA,TRBV7-2,TGTGCCAGCAGCTTAGCGCCCCCCTTGAACGAGCAGTACTTC,CASSLAPPLNEQYF
NA,TRBJ2-3,NA,TRBV4-2,TGTGCCAGCAGCTTAAACGGGGGGCGCTCATATACGCAGTATTTT,CASSLNGGRSYTQYF
few,TRBJ1-2,NA,TRBV21-1,TGTGCCAGCAGCAGGCAAATCAGGGGGCGCGTCTATGGCTACACCTTC,CASSRQIRGRVYGYTF